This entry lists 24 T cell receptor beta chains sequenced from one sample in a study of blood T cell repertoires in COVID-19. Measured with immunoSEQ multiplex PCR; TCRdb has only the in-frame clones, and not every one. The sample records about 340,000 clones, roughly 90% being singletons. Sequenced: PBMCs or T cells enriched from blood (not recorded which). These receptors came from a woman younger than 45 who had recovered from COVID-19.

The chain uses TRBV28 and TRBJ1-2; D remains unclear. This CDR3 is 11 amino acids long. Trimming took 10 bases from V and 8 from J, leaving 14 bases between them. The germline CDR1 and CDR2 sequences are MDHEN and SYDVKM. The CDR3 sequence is CAIDTGLGYTF. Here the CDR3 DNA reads TGTGCCATCGATACGGGATTGGGCTACACCTTC.

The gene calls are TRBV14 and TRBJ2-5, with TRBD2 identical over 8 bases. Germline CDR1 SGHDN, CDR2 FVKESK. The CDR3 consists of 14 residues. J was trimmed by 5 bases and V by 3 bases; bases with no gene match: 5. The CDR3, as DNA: TGTGCCAGCAGCCAGGCGGGGGGCCGCGAGACCCAGTACTTC. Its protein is CASSQAGGRETQYF.

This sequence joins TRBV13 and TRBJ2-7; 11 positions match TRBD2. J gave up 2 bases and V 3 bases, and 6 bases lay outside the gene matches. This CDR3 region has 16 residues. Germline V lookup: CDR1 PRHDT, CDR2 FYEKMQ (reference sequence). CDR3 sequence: CASSFSTSGNTYEQYF. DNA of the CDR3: TGTGCCAGCAGCTTTTCGACTAGCGGGAACACCTACGAGCAGTACTTC.

The DNA of the CDR3 is TGTGCCAGCAGCCAAGGGCCCAACACTGAAGCTTTCTTT. This codes for CASSQGPNTEAFF. The rearrangement uses TRBV3-1 (or the pseudogene TRBV3-2) and TRBJ1-1; D is unresolved. Trimming took 1 base from V and 2 from J, leaving 5 bases between them. The germline gives CDR1 LGHDT, CDR2 YNNKEL (reference sequence). CDR3 length: 13 amino acids.

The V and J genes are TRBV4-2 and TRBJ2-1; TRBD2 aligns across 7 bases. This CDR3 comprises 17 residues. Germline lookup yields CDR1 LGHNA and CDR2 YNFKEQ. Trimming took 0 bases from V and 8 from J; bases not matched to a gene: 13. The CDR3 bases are TGTGCCAGCAGCCAAGAGACTAGCTCATCTTCCCTCGATGAGCAGTTCTTC. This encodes CASSQETSSSSLDEQFF.

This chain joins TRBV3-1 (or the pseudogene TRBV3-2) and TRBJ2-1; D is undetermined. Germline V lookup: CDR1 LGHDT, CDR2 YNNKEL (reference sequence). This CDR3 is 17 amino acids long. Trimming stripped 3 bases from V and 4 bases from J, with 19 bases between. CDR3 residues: CASSQKLALTGYNEQFF. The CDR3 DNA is TGTGCCAGCAGCCAGAAGTTAGCCCTAACTGGTTACAATGAGCAGTTCTTC.

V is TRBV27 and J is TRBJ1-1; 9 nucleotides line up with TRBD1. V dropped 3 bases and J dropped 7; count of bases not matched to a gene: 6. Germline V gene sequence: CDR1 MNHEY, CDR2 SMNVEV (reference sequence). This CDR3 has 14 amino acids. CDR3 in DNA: TGTGCCAGCAGTTTGGGACAGGGCGTAGGTGAAGCTTTCTTT. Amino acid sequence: CASSLGQGVGEAFF.

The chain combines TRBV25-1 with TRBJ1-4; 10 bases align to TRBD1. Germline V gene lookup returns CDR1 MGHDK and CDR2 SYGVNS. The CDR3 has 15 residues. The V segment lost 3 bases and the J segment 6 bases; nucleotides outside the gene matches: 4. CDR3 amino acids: CASSEAGTGDEKLFF. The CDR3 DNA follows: TGTGCCAGCAGTGAGGCCGGGACAGGGGATGAAAAACTGTTTTTT.

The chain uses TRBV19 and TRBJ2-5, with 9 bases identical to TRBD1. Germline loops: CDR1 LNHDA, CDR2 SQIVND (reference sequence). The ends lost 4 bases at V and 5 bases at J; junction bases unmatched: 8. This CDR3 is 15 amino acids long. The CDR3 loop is CASSSEQGAGETQYF. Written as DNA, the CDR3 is TGTGCCAGTAGTAGCGAACAGGGGGCGGGGGAGACCCAGTACTTC.

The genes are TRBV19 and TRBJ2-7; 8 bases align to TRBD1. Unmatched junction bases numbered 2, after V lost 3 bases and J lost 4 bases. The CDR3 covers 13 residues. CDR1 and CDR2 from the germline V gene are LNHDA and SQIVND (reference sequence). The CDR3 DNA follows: TGTGCCAGTAGTATCGACAGGGGTTACGAGCAGTACTTC. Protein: CASSIDRGYEQYF.

CDR3 region: CASSSQGASYGYTF. CDR3 DNA sequence: TGTGCCAGCAGCTCGCAGGGGGCGTCATATGGCTACACCTTC. This rearrangement joins TRBV7-9 to TRBJ1-2; 8 bases line up with TRBD1. Germline V gene sequence: CDR1 SEHNR, CDR2 FQNEAQ (reference sequence). The junction had 6 bases not matched to a gene; V was cut back by 4 bases and J by 5 bases. The CDR3 extends over 14 amino acids.

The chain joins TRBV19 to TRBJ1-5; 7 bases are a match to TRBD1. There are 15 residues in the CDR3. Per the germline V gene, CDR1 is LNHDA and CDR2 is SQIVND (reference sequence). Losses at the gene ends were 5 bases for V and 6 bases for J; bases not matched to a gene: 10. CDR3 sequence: CASSGQQGTGQPQHF. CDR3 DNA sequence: TGTGCCAGTAGTGGACAACAGGGGACCGGTCAGCCCCAGCATTTT.

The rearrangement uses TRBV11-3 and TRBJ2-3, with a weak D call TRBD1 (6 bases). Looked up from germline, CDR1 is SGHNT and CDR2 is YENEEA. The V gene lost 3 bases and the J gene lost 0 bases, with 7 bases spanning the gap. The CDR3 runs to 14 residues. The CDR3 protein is CASSLGASTDTQYF. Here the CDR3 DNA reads TGTGCCAGCAGCTTGGGGGCTAGCACAGATACGCAGTATTTT.

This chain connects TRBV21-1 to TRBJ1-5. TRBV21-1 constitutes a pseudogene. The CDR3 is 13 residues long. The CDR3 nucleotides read TGTGCCAGCAGCAAACGAGGGTATCAGCCCCAGCATTTT. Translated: CASSKRGYQPQHF.

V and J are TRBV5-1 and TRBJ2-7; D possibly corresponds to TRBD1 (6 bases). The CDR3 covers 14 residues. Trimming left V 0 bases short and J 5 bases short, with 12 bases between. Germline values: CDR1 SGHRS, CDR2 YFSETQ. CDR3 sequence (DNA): TGCGCCAGCAGCTTGGGGTACACAGGGAACGAGCAGTACTTC. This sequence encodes CASSLGYTGNEQYF.

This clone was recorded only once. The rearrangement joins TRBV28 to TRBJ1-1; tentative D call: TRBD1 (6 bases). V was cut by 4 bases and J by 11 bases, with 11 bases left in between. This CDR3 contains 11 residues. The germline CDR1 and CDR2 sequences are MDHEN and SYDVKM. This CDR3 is CASSSQGLAFF. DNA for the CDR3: TGTGCCAGCAGTTCACAGGGTCTTGCTTTCTTT.

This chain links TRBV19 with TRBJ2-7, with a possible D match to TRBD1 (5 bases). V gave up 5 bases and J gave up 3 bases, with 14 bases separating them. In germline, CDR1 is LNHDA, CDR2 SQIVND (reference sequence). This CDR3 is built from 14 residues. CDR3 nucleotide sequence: TGTGCCAGTAGTCTAAGGGGTTCCTACTACGAGCAGTACTTC. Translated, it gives CASSLRGSYYEQYF.

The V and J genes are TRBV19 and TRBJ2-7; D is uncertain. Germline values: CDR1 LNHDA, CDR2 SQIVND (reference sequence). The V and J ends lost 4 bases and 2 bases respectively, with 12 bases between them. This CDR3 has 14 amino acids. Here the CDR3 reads CASSTAPGAYEQYF. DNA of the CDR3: TGTGCCAGTAGTACGGCTCCAGGCGCCTACGAGCAGTACTTC.

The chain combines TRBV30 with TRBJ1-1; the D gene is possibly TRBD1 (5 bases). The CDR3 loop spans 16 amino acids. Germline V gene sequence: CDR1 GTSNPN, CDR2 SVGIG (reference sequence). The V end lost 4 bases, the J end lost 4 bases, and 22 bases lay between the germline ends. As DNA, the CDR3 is TGTGCCTGGAATAGGGGTTCTACAAGGGTAAGCACTGAAGCTTTCTTT. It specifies CAWNRGSTRVSTEAFF.

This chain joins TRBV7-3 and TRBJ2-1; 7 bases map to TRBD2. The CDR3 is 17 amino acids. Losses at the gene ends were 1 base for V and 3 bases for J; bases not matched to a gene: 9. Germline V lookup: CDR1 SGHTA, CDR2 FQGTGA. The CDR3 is CASSLMHGGSVYNEQFF. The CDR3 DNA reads TGTGCCAGCAGCTTAATGCACGGGGGGAGCGTCTACAATGAGCAGTTCTTC.

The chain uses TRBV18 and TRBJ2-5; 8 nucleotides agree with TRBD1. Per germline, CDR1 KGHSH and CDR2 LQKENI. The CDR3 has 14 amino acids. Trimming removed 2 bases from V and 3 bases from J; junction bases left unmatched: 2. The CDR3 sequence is CASSPETGEETQYF. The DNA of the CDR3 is TGTGCCAGCTCACCAGAGACAGGGGAAGAGACCCAGTACTTC.

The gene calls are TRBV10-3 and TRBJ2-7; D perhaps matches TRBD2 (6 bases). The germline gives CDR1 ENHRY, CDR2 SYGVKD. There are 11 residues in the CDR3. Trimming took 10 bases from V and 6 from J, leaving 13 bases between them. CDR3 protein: CATLTRSEQYF. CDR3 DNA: TGTGCCACCTTGACTAGATCCGAGCAGTACTTC.

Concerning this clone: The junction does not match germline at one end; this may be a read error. CDR3 bases: TGTACCAGCAGCTTAGGAGAGGCGTACAATGAGCAGTTCTTC. It encodes CTSSLGEAYNEQFF. The chain links TRBV11-1 to TRBJ2-1; D is undetermined. This CDR3 is built from 14 residues. From germline, CDR1 is SGHAT and CDR2 FQDESV (reference sequence).

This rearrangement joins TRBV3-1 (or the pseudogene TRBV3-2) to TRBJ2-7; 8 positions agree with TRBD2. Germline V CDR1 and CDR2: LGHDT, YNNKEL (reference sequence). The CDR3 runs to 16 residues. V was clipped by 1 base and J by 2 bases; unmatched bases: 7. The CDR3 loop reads CASSQVFGGVAYEQYF. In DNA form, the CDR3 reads TGTGCCAGCAGCCAAGTTTTCGGGGGGGTCGCCTACGAGCAGTACTTC.